This T cell receptor (beta chain) was sequenced during a study of T cells in Graves' hyperthyroidism and ophthalmopathy. The CDR3 regions of TCR beta were amplified from RNA transcripts. First-round RT-PCR targeting the TCR CDR3 was performed with the HTBI primer set. TCRdb recomputed calls from the multiplex PCR reads with MiXCR, one row per CDR3 protein. The sample holds roughly 510,000 distinct CDR3 sequences, over 35% seen once. Per the germline V gene, CDR1 is SNHLY and CDR2 is FYNNEI. The CDR3 covers 16 residues. Trimming took 3 bases from V and 1 from J; bases not matched to a gene: 7. This TCR derives from an adult woman with Graves' disease, either hyperthyroidism or ophthalmopathy (not recorded which). Sequencing input: peripheral blood or thyroid tissue (not recorded which). This chain uses TRBV2 with TRBJ2-5; 8 bases match TRBD1. As DNA, the CDR3 is TGTGCCAGCAGTGAGGGGGACAGGAGGATCCAAGAGACCCAGTACTTC. It codes for CASSEGDRRIQETQYF.